The entry below gives a single TCR beta chain sequence along with its context. This specimen belongs to a study of blood T cell repertoires in COVID-19. At the level of the study: The United States, Italy and Spain provided the acute and convalescent COVID-19 samples. From T cells, B-cell-depleted T cells, or PBMCs came the material, which was cDNA or gDNA.

V gave up 1 base and J gave up 2 bases, with 5 bases separating them. This CDR3 spans 14 amino acids. Germline assignment: CDR1 MRHNA and CDR2 SNTAGT. In the authors' methods: Reference gene primer amplification in the assay estimated nucleated cell counts. The method was immunoSEQ multiplex PCR; TCRdb's version includes in-frame clones alone and lacks a portion of them. Clonal size and the V and J genes are those of that table, whereas D and trimming came from the DNA. The sample lists some 100,000 clones, almost 95% occurring once. Sequences were obtained from peripheral blood. V usage is TRBV6-4 and J usage is TRBJ2-2; D remains ambiguous. The receptor was isolated from a woman in her fifties or sixties with active COVID-19. This CDR3 reads CASSDWPNTGELFF. The CDR3 DNA reads TGTGCCAGCAGTGACTGGCCAAACACCGGGGAGCTGTTTTTT.